Listed below are T cell receptor beta chains from one sample, sequenced in a study of siplizumab effects on memory and regulatory T cells. Repertoires were generated with immunoSEQ multiplex PCR, while TCRdb's copy carries only in-frame clones and drops some. The repertoire holds about 110,000 clones, with around 90% as singletons. The specimen was Tregs sorted from blood. These receptors all stem from a human donor in good health. Both conserved end residues are trimmed from each CDR3. D genes are given only for firm matches.

J gene: TRBJ2-5; CDR3 length: 15; D gene: TRBD2; V gene: TRBV7-8; CDR3 protein: ASSRTSGSGLAETQY
J gene: TRBJ2-7; CDR3 length: 11; D gene: -; V gene: TRBV18; CDR3 protein: ASSPQVSKEQY
J gene: TRBJ2-1; CDR3 length: 13; D gene: TRBD2; V gene: TRBV4-2; CDR3 protein: ASSKTSADYNEQF
J gene: TRBJ1-5; CDR3 length: 13; D gene: -; V gene: TRBV6-1; CDR3 protein: ASISGSVTNQPQH
J gene: TRBJ1-2; CDR3 length: 12; D gene: -; V gene: TRBV27; CDR3 protein: ASSPQESLYGYT
J gene: TRBJ2-3; CDR3 length: 14; D gene: TRBD1; V gene: TRBV5-1; CDR3 protein: ASSTSGTGGTDTQY
J gene: TRBJ1-1; CDR3 length: 12; D gene: -; V gene: TRBV27; CDR3 protein: ASSSPGVATEAF
J gene: TRBJ2-2; CDR3 length: 15; D gene: TRBD1; V gene: TRBV5-1; CDR3 protein: ASSFMLRDRVAGELF
J gene: TRBJ1-1; CDR3 length: 12; D gene: -; V gene: TRBV25-1; CDR3 protein: ASSETGLYTEAF
J gene: TRBJ1-1; CDR3 length: 12; D gene: -; V gene: TRBV19; CDR3 protein: ASSIKFDGAAAF
J gene: TRBJ2-5; CDR3 length: 12; D gene: -; V gene: TRBV7-2; CDR3 protein: ASSLGLVQETQY
J gene: TRBJ1-6; CDR3 length: 15; D gene: TRBD1; V gene: TRBV7-8; CDR3 protein: ASSLLGGGTYNSPLH
J gene: TRBJ1-1; CDR3 length: 11; D gene: TRBD1; V gene: TRBV6-5; CDR3 protein: ASRLQTGAEAF
J gene: TRBJ2-7; CDR3 length: 12; D gene: -; V gene: TRBV5-4; CDR3 protein: ASSFGTGSYEQY
J gene: TRBJ1-4; CDR3 length: 14; D gene: -; V gene: TRBV7-9; CDR3 protein: ASSDYKGVTNEKLF
J gene: -; CDR3 length: 14; D gene: TRBD1; V gene: TRBV7-8; CDR3 protein: ASSPALDRAIYEQY
J gene: TRBJ2-7; CDR3 length: 12; D gene: TRBD1; V gene: TRBV6-5; CDR3 protein: ASSYSDRDYEQY
J gene: TRBJ1-2; CDR3 length: 11; D gene: -; V gene: TRBV6-1; CDR3 protein: ASSADGNYGYT
J gene: TRBJ2-7; CDR3 length: 12; D gene: -; V gene: TRBV7-2; CDR3 protein: ASSLNGMIEEQY
J gene: TRBJ1-3; CDR3 length: 13; D gene: TRBD1; V gene: TRBV4-1; CDR3 protein: ASSSLGTAGNTIY
J gene: TRBJ1-3; CDR3 length: 14; D gene: -; V gene: TRBV10-1; CDR3 protein: ASSELPQGSGNTIY
J gene: TRBJ2-2; CDR3 length: 10; D gene: -; V gene: TRBV29-1; CDR3 protein: SVDLNTGELF
J gene: TRBJ1-2; CDR3 length: 10; D gene: -; V gene: TRBV19; CDR3 protein: ASSGFQRGYT
J gene: TRBJ1-2; CDR3 length: 14; D gene: -; V gene: TRBV6-5; CDR3 protein: ASSYSTGRGVYGYT
J gene: TRBJ1-2; CDR3 length: 12; D gene: -; V gene: TRBV6-5; CDR3 protein: ASRLPGPQGGYT
J gene: TRBJ1-3; CDR3 length: 13; D gene: -; V gene: TRBV7-9; CDR3 protein: ASSLGTASGNTIY
J gene: TRBJ2-3; CDR3 length: 15; D gene: TRBD1; V gene: TRBV27; CDR3 protein: ASSSLRTGTSTDTQY
J gene: TRBJ1-3; CDR3 length: 13; D gene: -; V gene: TRBV11-2; CDR3 protein: ASSITGLSGNTIY
J gene: TRBJ2-4; CDR3 length: 12; D gene: -; V gene: TRBV5-1; CDR3 protein: ASSVRDTQNIQY
J gene: TRBJ2-7; CDR3 length: 11; D gene: TRBD1; V gene: TRBV14; CDR3 protein: ASSHHRGREQY
J gene: TRBJ2-1; CDR3 length: 14; D gene: TRBD2; V gene: TRBV7-3; CDR3 protein: ASSLGLAGGYNEQF
J gene: TRBJ1-2; CDR3 length: 11; D gene: -; V gene: TRBV10-3; CDR3 protein: AISENLDLSIT
J gene: TRBJ2-2; CDR3 length: 16; D gene: -; V gene: TRBV4-1; CDR3 protein: ASSQESGTRANTGELF
J gene: TRBJ2-7; CDR3 length: 13; D gene: TRBD2; V gene: TRBV7-3; CDR3 protein: ASSLIAGEGYEQY
J gene: TRBJ1-2; CDR3 length: 9; D gene: -; V gene: TRBV19; CDR3 protein: VKAVNYGYT
J gene: TRBJ1-1; CDR3 length: 12; D gene: -; V gene: TRBV5-1; CDR3 protein: ASSLPGPGGEAF
J gene: TRBJ1-2; CDR3 length: 13; D gene: -; V gene: TRBV6-5; CDR3 protein: ASRVNYGGYYGYT
J gene: TRBJ2-3; CDR3 length: 9; D gene: -; V gene: TRBV20-1; CDR3 protein: SGGASDTQY
J gene: TRBJ2-1; CDR3 length: 13; D gene: -; V gene: TRBV28; CDR3 protein: ASSLPEGSYNEQF
J gene: TRBJ1-3; CDR3 length: 14; D gene: TRBD1; V gene: TRBV18; CDR3 protein: ASSPAQGASGNTIY
J gene: TRBJ2-5; CDR3 length: 11; D gene: -; V gene: TRBV6-5; CDR3 protein: ASSRGALETQY
J gene: TRBJ1-4; CDR3 length: 12; D gene: -; V gene: TRBV6-5; CDR3 protein: ASGGTATNEKLF
J gene: TRBJ1-6; CDR3 length: 12; D gene: -; V gene: TRBV5-5; CDR3 protein: ASSLGTLQWPLH
J gene: TRBJ2-1; CDR3 length: 13; D gene: -; V gene: TRBV5-4; CDR3 protein: ASSLAQLHPGEQF
J gene: TRBJ2-1; CDR3 length: 13; D gene: -; V gene: TRBV5-4; CDR3 protein: ASSLELQQYNEQF
J gene: TRBJ2-1; CDR3 length: 12; D gene: TRBD2; V gene: TRBV10-3; CDR3 protein: AISGLAGGDEQF
J gene: TRBJ2-1; CDR3 length: 10; D gene: -; V gene: TRBV6-1; CDR3 protein: ASSEAGTLQF
J gene: TRBJ2-1; CDR3 length: 11; D gene: -; V gene: TRBV27; CDR3 protein: ASAWAGSDEQF
J gene: TRBJ2-5; CDR3 length: 11; D gene: -; V gene: TRBV7-7; CDR3 protein: ASSLGPTETQY
J gene: TRBJ2-3; CDR3 length: 14; D gene: TRBD1; V gene: TRBV27; CDR3 protein: ASSLRGQGAGDTQY
J gene: TRBJ2-5; CDR3 length: 10; D gene: -; V gene: TRBV7-2; CDR3 protein: ASSLREETQY
J gene: TRBJ2-1; CDR3 length: 17; D gene: TRBD2; V gene: TRBV14; CDR3 protein: ASSQARTSGRVTYNEQF
J gene: TRBJ1-1; CDR3 length: 11; D gene: -; V gene: TRBV10-3; CDR3 protein: AISEIGYTEAF
J gene: TRBJ1-5; CDR3 length: 13; D gene: -; V gene: TRBV19; CDR3 protein: ASSQYDGSNQPQH
J gene: TRBJ2-7; CDR3 length: 13; D gene: -; V gene: TRBV7-2; CDR3 protein: ASSLGGRHFYEQY